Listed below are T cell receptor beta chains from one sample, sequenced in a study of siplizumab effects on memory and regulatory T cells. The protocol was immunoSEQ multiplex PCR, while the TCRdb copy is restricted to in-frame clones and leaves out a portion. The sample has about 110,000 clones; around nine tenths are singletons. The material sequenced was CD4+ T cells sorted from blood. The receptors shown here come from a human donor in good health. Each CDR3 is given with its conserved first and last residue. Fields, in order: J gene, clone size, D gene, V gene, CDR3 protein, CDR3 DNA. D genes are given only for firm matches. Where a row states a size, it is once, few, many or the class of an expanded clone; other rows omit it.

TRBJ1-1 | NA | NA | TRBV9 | CASSVEANTEAFF | TGTGCCAGCAGCGTAGAGGCTAACACTGAAGCTTTCTTT
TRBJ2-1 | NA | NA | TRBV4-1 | CASSQDTAGDHEQFF | TGCGCCAGCAGCCAAGATACGGCAGGGGACCATGAGCAGTTCTTC
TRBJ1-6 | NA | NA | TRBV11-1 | CASSLGSVSERNSPLHF | TGTGCCAGCAGCTTAGGATCCGTCAGCGAAAGAAATTCACCCCTCCACTTT
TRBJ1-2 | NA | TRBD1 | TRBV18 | CASSPFTGTDDYGYTF | TGTGCCAGCTCACCTTTTACCGGGACAGATGACTATGGCTACACCTTC
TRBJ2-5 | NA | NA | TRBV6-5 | CASSYSKGGKTQYF | TGTGCCAGCAGTTACTCGAAAGGGGGGAAGACCCAGTACTTC
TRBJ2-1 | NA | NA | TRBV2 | CASSEQGPWNEQFF | TGTGCCAGCAGTGAACAGGGGCCGTGGAATGAGCAGTTCTTC
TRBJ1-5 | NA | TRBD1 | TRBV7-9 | CASRSDRADQPQHF | TGTGCCAGCAGATCGGACAGGGCGGATCAGCCCCAGCATTTT
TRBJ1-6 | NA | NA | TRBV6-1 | CASSEAWQGLRNSPLHF | TGTGCCAGCAGTGAAGCGTGGCAGGGGTTAAGAAATTCACCCCTCCACTTT
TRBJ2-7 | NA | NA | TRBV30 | CAWSGPYEQYF | TGTGCCTGGAGTGGTCCTTACGAGCAGTACTTC
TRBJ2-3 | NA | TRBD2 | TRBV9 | CASSPLAAGFTDTQYF | TGTGCCAGCAGCCCTCTAGCGGCCGGTTTCACAGATACGCAGTATTTT
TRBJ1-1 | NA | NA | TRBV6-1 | CASSAIHRVETEAFF | TGTGCCAGCAGTGCCATCCACAGGGTTGAAACTGAAGCTTTCTTT
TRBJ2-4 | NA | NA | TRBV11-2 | CASSQRWGRGNIQYF | TGTGCCAGCAGCCAGCGTTGGGGGCGGGGAAACATTCAGTACTTC
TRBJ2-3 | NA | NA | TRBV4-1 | CASSQDAGAKADTQYF | TGCGCCAGCAGCCAAGATGCAGGGGCCAAGGCAGATACGCAGTATTTT
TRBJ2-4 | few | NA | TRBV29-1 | CSVVGQGSAKNIQYF | TGCAGCGTTGTGGGGCAGGGGAGCGCCAAAAACATTCAGTACTTC
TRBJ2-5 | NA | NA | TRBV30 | CAWSVSRMETQYF | TGTGCCTGGAGTGTATCTAGGATGGAGACCCAGTACTTC
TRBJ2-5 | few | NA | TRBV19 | CATGLQETQYF | TGTGCCACCGGGCTCCAAGAGACCCAGTACTTC
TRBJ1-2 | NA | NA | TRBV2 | CASSDVPAAGYTF | TGTGCCAGCAGTGACGTCCCGGCGGCGGGCTACACCTTC
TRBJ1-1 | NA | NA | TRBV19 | CASSREGRTEAFF | TGTGCCAGTAGTCGGGAGGGGAGGACTGAAGCTTTCTTT
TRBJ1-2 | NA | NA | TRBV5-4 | CASSLVHSNYGYTF | TGTGCCAGCAGCTTGGTACATTCTAACTATGGCTACACCTTC
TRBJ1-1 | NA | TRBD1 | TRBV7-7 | CASSFSPGQEAFF | TGTGCCAGCAGCTTCTCTCCGGGACAGGAGGCTTTCTTT
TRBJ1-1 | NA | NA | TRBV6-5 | CASSPGPRGAFF | TGTGCCAGCAGTCCGGGCCCTCGGGGGGCTTTCTTT
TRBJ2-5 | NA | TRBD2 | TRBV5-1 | CASSSGVREQETQYF | TGCGCCAGCAGCTCGGGAGTGCGGGAGCAAGAGACCCAGTACTTC
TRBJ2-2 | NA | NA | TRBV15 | CATAKAGTNTGELFF | TGTGCCACCGCCAAGGCAGGGACGAACACCGGGGAGCTGTTTTTT
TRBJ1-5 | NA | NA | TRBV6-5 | CASSTLLGNQPQHF | TGTGCCAGCAGTACCCTGTTGGGCAATCAGCCCCAGCATTTT
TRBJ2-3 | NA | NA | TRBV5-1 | CASSLGRGPSTDTQYF | TGCGCCAGCAGCTTGGGACGGGGGCCGAGCACAGATACGCAGTATTTT
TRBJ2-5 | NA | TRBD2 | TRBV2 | CASSDSAGGSETQYF | TGTGCCAGCAGTGACTCGGCGGGAGGATCGGAGACCCAGTACTTC
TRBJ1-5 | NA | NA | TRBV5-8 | CASSLEGASNQPQHF | TGTGCCAGCAGCTTGGAAGGGGCGAGCAATCAGCCCCAGCATTTT
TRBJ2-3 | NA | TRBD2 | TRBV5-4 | CASSLGIAGRGTDTQYF | TGTGCCAGCAGCTTAGGAATAGCGGGCCGAGGCACAGATACGCAGTATTTT
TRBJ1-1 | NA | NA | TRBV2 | CASSAEMTAEAFF | TGTGCCAGCAGTGCCGAGATGACAGCTGAAGCTTTCTTT
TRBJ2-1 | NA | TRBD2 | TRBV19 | CASFGAGATNEQFF | TGTGCCAGTTTCGGGGCGGGAGCGACCAATGAGCAGTTCTTC
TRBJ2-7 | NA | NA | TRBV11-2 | CASSPRSYEQYF | TGTGCCAGCAGCCCCCGCTCCTACGAGCAGTACTTC
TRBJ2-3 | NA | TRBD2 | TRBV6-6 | CASSSPGGGRADTQYF | TGTGCCAGCAGTTCGCCGGGCGGCGGGAGGGCAGATACGCAGTATTTT
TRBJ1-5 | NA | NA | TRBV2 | CASSPGVEGNQPQHF | TGTGCCAGCAGTCCAGGGGTGGAGGGCAATCAGCCCCAGCATTTT
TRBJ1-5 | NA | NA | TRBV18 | CASSPERFSNQPQHF | TGTGCCAGCTCACCGGAACGGTTTAGCAATCAGCCCCAGCATTTT
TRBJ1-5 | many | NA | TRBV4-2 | CASSLNIGGNQPQHF | TGTGCCAGCAGCCTTAATATAGGCGGGAATCAGCCCCAGCATTTT
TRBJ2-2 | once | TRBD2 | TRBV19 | CASKVAGVDTGELFF | TGTGCCAGTAAAGTCGCGGGAGTGGACACCGGGGAGCTGTTTTTT
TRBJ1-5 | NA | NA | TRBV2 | CASNREYNQPQHF | TGTGCCAGCAACAGGGAGTACAATCAGCCCCAGCATTTT
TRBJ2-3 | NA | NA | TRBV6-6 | CASSEGASPTDTQYF | TGTGCCAGCTCGGAGGGGGCGTCCCCCACAGATACGCAGTATTTT
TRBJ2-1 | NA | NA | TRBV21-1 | CASSIPLTGYGNEQFF | TGTGCCAGCAGCATACCCCTGACAGGATATGGCAATGAGCAGTTCTTC
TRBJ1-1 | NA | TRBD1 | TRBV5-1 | CASSLDHRTGTEAFF | TGCGCCAGCAGCTTGGACCATCGGACAGGGACTGAAGCTTTCTTT
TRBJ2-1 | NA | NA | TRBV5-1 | CASSLEGSSYNEQFF | TGCGCCAGCAGCTTGGAAGGAAGCTCCTACAATGAGCAGTTCTTC
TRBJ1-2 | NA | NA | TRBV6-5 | CASSYSEGYGYTF | TGTGCCAGCAGTTACTCAGAGGGGTACGGCTACACCTTC
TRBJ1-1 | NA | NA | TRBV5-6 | CASSLQPNTEAFF | TGTGCCAGCAGCTTGCAGCCAAACACTGAAGCTTTCTTT
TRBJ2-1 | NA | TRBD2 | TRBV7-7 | CASSFGTSGVNEQFF | TGTGCTAGCAGCTTCGGGACTAGCGGGGTCAATGAGCAGTTCTTC
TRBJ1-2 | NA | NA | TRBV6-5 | CASSYSRGRGNYGYTF | TGTGCCAGCAGTTACTCAAGGGGTCGCGGTAACTATGGCTACACCTTC
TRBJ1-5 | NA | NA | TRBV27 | CASSLSFGGGRNQPQHF | TGTGCCAGCAGTCTAAGTTTCGGGGGGGGACGCAATCAGCCCCAGCATTTT
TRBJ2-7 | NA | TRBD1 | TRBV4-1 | CASSQVRTGGENYEQYF | TGCGCCAGCAGCCAAGTTCGCACAGGGGGCGAGAACTACGAGCAGTACTTC
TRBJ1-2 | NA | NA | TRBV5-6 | CASLRWGYGYTF | TGTGCCAGCCTCAGATGGGGCTATGGCTACACCTTC
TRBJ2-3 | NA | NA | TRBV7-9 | CASSLGADFTDTQYF | TGTGCCAGCAGCCTAGGAGCGGACTTCACAGATACGCAGTATTTT
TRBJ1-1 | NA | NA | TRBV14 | CASSQDPRGRFF | TGTGCCAGCAGCCAAGACCCCAGGGGCCGCTTCTTT
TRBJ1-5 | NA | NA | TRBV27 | CASTTGGSSNQPQHF | TGTGCCAGCACCACGGGGGGCTCTAGCAATCAGCCCCAGCATTTT
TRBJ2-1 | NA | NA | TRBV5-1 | CASSLTGYNEQFF | TGCGCCAGCAGCTTGACAGGGTACAATGAGCAGTTCTTC
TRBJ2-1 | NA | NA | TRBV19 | CASRVEAPSHVEQFF | TGTGCCAGCCGGGTGGAGGCGCCGAGCCACGTTGAGCAGTTCTTC
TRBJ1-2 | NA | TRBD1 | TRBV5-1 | CASRKQGASNYGYTF | TGCGCCAGCAGGAAACAGGGGGCTTCGAACTATGGCTACACCTTC
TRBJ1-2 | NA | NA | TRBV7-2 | CASSLDWANYGYTF | TGTGCCAGCAGCTTAGATTGGGCTAACTATGGCTACACCTTC